One and the same sample provided the 5 T cell receptor beta chains below, sequenced in a study of CD8 T cells in ankylosing spondylitis. TCRdb recomputed calls from the 5' RACE reads with MiXCR, one row per CDR3 protein. Among 380,000 or so distinct CDR3 sequences, approximately 22% were seen once, and the ten largest hold about an eighth. The sequencing input was blood, either unsorted or a sorted T cell fraction (not recorded which). The receptors were gathered from a male donor with ankylosing spondylitis or in good health (not recorded which).

V gene TRBV10-3 combines with J gene TRBJ2-7, with D unresolved. Germline V gene sequence: CDR1 ENHRY, CDR2 SYGVKD. V was shortened by 0 bases and J by 2 bases, with 14 bases between the two germline ends. The CDR3 totals 16 residues. The CDR3 nucleotides are TGTGCCATCAGTGAGTCGGGTAGTCTGGTTCCCTACGAGCAGTACTTC. Its protein product is CAISESGSLVPYEQYF.

This clonotype was observed a handful of times. The V call is TRBV27, the J call TRBJ2-2, with 7 bases matching TRBD1. Germline trimming cut 5 bases from V and 6 bases from J; bases unmatched to any gene: 3. This CDR3 has 13 residues. In germline, CDR1 is MNHEY, CDR2 SMNVEV (reference sequence). The CDR3 region is CASSEDRSGELFF. The CDR3 DNA sequence: TGTGCCAGCAGTGAGGACAGGTCCGGGGAGCTGTTTTTT.

V usage is TRBV12-3 or TRBV12-4 and J usage is TRBJ1-1; 7 bases are a match to TRBD1. The CDR3 is made up of 14 amino acids. V shed 2 bases and J 5 bases; nucleotides not matched to a gene: 5. The DNA for the CDR3 is TGTGCCAGCAGTTTACAGGGGGAGTTGACTGAAGCTTTCTTT. Translation gives CASSLQGELTEAFF.

This clonotype was detected only a few times. This chain links TRBV5-6 with TRBJ2-7; unclear D gene. The germline V and J ends were trimmed by 1 base and 3 bases, with 11 bases remaining between them. Germline CDR1 and CDR2: SGHDT and YYEEEE. This CDR3 comprises 14 residues. In DNA, the CDR3 is TGTGCCAGCAGCTTGTTAACTACCTACTACGAGCAGTACTTC. This sequence encodes CASSLLTTYYEQYF. Combining the CDR3 with reference TRBV5-6 and TRBJ2-7 gives the whole variable domain DAGVTQSPTHLIKTRGQQVTLRCSPKSGHDTVSWYQQALGQGPQFIFQYYEEEERQRGNFPDRFSGHQFPNYSSELNVNALLLGDSALYLCASSLLTTYYEQYFGPGTRLTVT.

This clonotype came up a few times. This sequence joins TRBV12-3 or TRBV12-4 and TRBJ2-1; D gene uncertain. The CDR3 loop spans 12 amino acids. Deletions cut 3 bases from V and 8 bases from J, with 8 bases between. The CDR3 reads CASSFVIYEQFF. The CDR3 nucleotides are TGTGCCAGCAGTTTCGTTATCTATGAGCAGTTCTTC.